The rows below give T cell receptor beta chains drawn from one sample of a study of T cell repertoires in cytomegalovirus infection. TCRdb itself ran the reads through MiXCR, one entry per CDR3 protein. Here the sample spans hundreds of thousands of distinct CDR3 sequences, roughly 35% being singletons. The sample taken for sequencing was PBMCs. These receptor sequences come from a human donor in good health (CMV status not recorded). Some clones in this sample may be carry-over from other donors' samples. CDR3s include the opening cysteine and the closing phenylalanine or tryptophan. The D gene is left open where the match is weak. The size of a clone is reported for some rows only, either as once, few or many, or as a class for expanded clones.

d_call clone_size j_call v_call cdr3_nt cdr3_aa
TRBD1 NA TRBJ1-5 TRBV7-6 TGTGCCAGCAGCTTAGATAGGGGGCCGCCCCAGCATTTT CASSLDRGPPQHF
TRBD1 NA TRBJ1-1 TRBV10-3 TGTGCCATCAGTGCTGTCCAGGGGGCTACGAACACTGAAGCTTTCTTT CAISAVQGATNTEAFF
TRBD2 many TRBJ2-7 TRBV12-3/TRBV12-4 TGTGCCAGCAGCCCCCCGGGACTAGCGGGGTACGAGCAGTACTTC CASSPPGLAGYEQYF
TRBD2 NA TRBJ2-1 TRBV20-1 TGCAGTGCTAGAGTACTAGCGGGAGTGCGTGAGCAGTTCTTC CSARVLAGVREQFF
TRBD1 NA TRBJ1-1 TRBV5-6 TGTGCCAGCAGCCAACACAGGGGGGCGCCTGAAGCTTTCTTT CASSQHRGAPEAFF
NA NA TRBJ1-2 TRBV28 TGTGCCAGCAGTGCAAGGGTGATTGCCTATGGCTACACCTTC CASSARVIAYGYTF
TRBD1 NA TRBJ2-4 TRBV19 TGTGCCAGTAGTGCTTCCGGACAGGGGGGTCACATTCAGTACTTC CASSASGQGGHIQYF
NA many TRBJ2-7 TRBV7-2 TGTGCCAGCAGCTTCCCATACTACGAGCAGTACTTC CASSFPYYEQYF
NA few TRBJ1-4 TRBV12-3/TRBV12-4 TGTGCCAGCAAGTTAGGGGGTGCCGGGGTAGAGAATGAAAAACTGTTTTTT CASKLGGAGVENEKLFF
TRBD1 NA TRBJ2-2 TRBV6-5 TGTGCCAGCAGTTCCCGGGACAGCCTTACCGGGGAGCTGTTTTTT CASSSRDSLTGELFF
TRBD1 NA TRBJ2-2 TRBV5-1 TGCGCCAGCAGCTGGGACAGGGCGGAAACCGGGGAGCTGTTTTTT CASSWDRAETGELFF
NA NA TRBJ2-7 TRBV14 TGTGCCAGCTCGGATCATGGACCAGCGCCTGAGATCGGAAGCTACGAGCAGTACTTC CASSDHGPAPEIGSYEQYF
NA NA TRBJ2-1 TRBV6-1 TGTGCCAGCAGTGACGCCAGGGGCTCCTACAATGAGCAGTTCTTC CASSDARGSYNEQFF
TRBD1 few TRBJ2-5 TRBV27 TGTGCCAGCAGTTTAGGGGGACAGCAAGAGACCCAGTACTTC CASSLGGQQETQYF